The 5 T cell receptor beta chains below were found in one sample sequenced in a study of cytomegalovirus exposure and HLA in healthy donors. Primers included in the PCR were 60 Vbeta and 13 Jbeta primers. Only in-frame clones appear in the TCRdb table, and some are missing; sequencing was by immunoSEQ multiplex PCR. The data hold around 120,000 clones, with about 80% observed a single time. The specimen was PBMCs. The receptors come from a man younger than 45 in good health and CMV-seronegative.

CDR3 residues: CAWNRGVFGREYNEQFF. The CDR3, as DNA: TGTGCCTGGAATAGAGGGGTTTTCGGGAGGGAATACAATGAGCAGTTCTTC. The genes are TRBV30 and TRBJ2-1; the match to TRBD2 covers 8 bases. Germline V gives CDR1 GTSNPN, CDR2 SVGIG (reference sequence). The CDR3 consists of 17 residues. Germline trimming cut 4 bases from V and 4 bases from J; bases unmatched to any gene: 15.

The rearrangement uses TRBV7-2 and TRBJ2-7; D may be TRBD1 (6 bases). From germline, CDR1 is SGHTA and CDR2 FQGNSA. The germline V and J ends were trimmed by 3 bases and 0 bases, with 15 bases remaining between them. This CDR3 contains 16 residues. Here the CDR3 DNA reads TGTGCCAGCAGCTTGGAACAGGGCCGCATCTCCTACGAGCAGTACTTC. Translation: CASSLEQGRISYEQYF.

The rearrangement joins TRBV5-1 to TRBJ2-5, with 7 bases aligning to TRBD1. V gave up 0 bases and J gave up 5 bases; unmatched junction bases: 7. The length of the CDR3 is 15 residues. Germline assignment: CDR1 SGHRS and CDR2 YFSETQ. Here the CDR3 reads CASSLAGQAVETQYF. The CDR3 DNA follows: TGCGCCAGCAGCTTGGCCGGACAGGCTGTGGAGACCCAGTACTTC.

The chain couples TRBV10-3 to TRBJ1-5, with 10 bases that match TRBD1. J lost 1 base, V lost 11 bases, and 11 bases had no gene match. The CDR3 is 16 residues long. Germline CDR1 and CDR2: ENHRY and SYGVKD. The chain's CDR3 is CAPPARQGASNQPQHF. The CDR3 DNA reads as TGTGCCCCCCCGGCCCGACAGGGGGCAAGCAATCAGCCCCAGCATTTT.

The rearrangement joins TRBV19 to TRBJ1-5; the D is unclear. The CDR3 runs to 15 residues. Trimming cost V 8 bases and J 0 bases, with 14 bases left between them. Germline values: CDR1 LNHDA, CDR2 SQIVND (reference sequence). CDR3 region: CASSHLTNSNQPQHF. CDR3 in DNA: TGTGCCAGTTCTCACTTGACAAATAGCAATCAGCCCCAGCATTTT. The full variable domain, its missing parts supplied by reference TRBV19 and TRBJ1-5, is DGGITQSPKYLFRKEGQNVTLSCEQNLNHDAMYWYRQDPGQGLRLIYYSQIVNDFQKGDIAEGYSVSREKKESFPLTVTSAQKNPTAFYLCASSHLTNSNQPQHFGDGTRLSIL.